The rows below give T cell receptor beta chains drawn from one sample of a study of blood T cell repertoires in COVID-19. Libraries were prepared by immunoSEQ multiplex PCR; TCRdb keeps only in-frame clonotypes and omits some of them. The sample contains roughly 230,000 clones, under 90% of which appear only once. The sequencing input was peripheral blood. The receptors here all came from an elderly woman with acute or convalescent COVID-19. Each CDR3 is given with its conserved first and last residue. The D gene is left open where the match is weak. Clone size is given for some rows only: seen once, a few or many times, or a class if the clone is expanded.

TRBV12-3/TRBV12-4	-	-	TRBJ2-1	CASRTPLDNEQFF	TGTGCCAGCAGAACCCCTCTAGATAATGAGCAGTTCTTC
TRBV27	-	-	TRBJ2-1	CASSSGVSYNEQFF	TGTGCCAGCAGTTCCGGGGTCTCCTACAATGAGCAGTTCTTC
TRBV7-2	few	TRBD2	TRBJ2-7	CASSPSGGGQYF	TGTGCCAGCAGCCCCAGCGGGGGCGGGCAGTACTTC
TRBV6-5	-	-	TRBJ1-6	CASRDSLRGNSPLHF	TGTGCCAGCAGGGACAGTTTAAGGGGTAATTCACCCCTCCACTTT
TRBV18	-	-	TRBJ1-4	CATSGGAATNEKLFF	TGTGCCACCTCAGGAGGGGCCGCAACTAATGAAAAACTGTTTTTT
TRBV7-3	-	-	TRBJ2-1	CASSLGRGSYNEQFF	TGTGCCAGCAGCTTGGGCCGTGGGTCCTACAATGAGCAGTTCTTC
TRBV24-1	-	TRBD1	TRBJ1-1	CATSDGGQGNTEAFF	TGTGCCACCAGTGACGGGGGACAGGGAAACACTGAAGCTTTCTTT
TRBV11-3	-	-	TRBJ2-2	CASSLGVQGGGTGELFF	TGTGCCAGCAGCTTAGGGGTCCAGGGAGGAGGCACCGGGGAGCTGTTTTTT
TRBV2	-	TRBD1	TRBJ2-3	CASSDLVGQATWSTDTQYF	TGTGCCAGCAGTGACCTGGTGGGACAGGCGACGTGGAGCACAGATACGCAGTATTTT
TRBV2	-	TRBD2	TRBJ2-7	CASRWGGYEQYF	TGTGCCAGCAGATGGGGGGGCTACGAGCAGTACTTC
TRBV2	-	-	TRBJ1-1	CASTTSGTKNTEAFF	TGTGCCAGCACAACCTCCGGGACAAAGAACACTGAAGCTTTCTTT
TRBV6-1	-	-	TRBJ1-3	CASSEASSGNTIYF	TGTGCCAGCAGTGAAGCCAGCTCTGGAAACACCATATATTTT
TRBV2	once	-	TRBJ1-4	CASNWGGDNEKLFF	TGTGCCAGCAACTGGGGGGGAGATAATGAAAAACTGTTTTTT
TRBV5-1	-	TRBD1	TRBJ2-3	CASSLAVIRQGNTDTQYF	TGCGCCAGCAGCTTGGCCGTAATTAGACAGGGGAACACAGATACGCAGTATTTT
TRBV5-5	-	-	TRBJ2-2	CASTPRDFRNTGELFF	TGTGCCAGCACCCCCCGGGACTTCAGGAACACCGGGGAGCTGTTTTTT
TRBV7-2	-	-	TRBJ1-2	CASSLGLANYGYTF	TGTGCCAGCAGCCTTGGGCTCGCTAACTATGGCTACACCTTC
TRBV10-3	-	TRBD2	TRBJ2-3	CAIRVAGDTDTQYF	TGTGCCATCAGGGTAGCGGGGGACACAGATACGCAGTATTTT
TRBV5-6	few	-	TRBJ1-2	CASSSRSLQGHYGYTF	TGTGCCAGCAGCTCACGCTCCTTGCAGGGCCACTATGGCTACACCTTC
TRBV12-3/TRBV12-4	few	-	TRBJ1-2	CASSLLRDGYTF	TGTGCCAGCAGTTTGTTACGCGATGGCTACACCTTC
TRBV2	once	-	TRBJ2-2	CASSEDRLTVTGELFF	TGTGCCAGCAGTGAAGACAGGTTAACGGTCACCGGGGAGCTGTTTTTT
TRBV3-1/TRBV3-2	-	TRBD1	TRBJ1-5	CASSPGGSQPQHF	TGTGCCAGCAGCCCAGGGGGATCTCAGCCCCAGCATTTT
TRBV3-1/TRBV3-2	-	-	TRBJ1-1	CASSQRLRGTEAFF	TGTGCCAGCAGCCAACGACTAAGAGGCACTGAAGCTTTCTTT
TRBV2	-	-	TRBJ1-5	CASRGGQPQHF	TGTGCCAGCAGAGGAGGCCAGCCCCAGCATTTT
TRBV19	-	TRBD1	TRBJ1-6	CASSIDVTGGENSPLHF	TGTGCCAGTAGTATAGATGTGACAGGGGGAGAAAATTCACCCCTCCACTTT
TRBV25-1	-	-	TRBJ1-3	CASSGTDGGNTIYF	TGTGCCAGCAGTGGGACTGATGGCGGAAACACCATATATTTT
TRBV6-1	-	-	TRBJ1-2	CASSRTTSNYGYTF	TGTGCCAGCAGCCGAACAACCTCTAACTATGGCTACACCTTC
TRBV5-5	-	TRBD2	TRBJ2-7	CASSLPGTRGSYEQYF	TGTGCCAGCAGCTTGCCCGGGACTAGAGGGAGCTACGAGCAGTACTTC
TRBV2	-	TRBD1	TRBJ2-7	CASNLGQPYEQYF	TGTGCCAGCAACCTGGGACAGCCCTACGAGCAGTACTTC
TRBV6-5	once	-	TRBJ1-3	CASSYDRTGNTIYF	TGTGCCAGCAGTTACGACAGGACTGGAAACACCATATATTTT
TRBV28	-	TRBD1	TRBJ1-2	CASRPPQGHAVYGYTF	TGTGCCAGCAGACCTCCACAGGGGCATGCGGTTTATGGCTACACCTTC
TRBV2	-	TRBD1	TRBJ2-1	CASRRGTGAPSSYNEQFF	TGTGCCAGCAGGAGGGGGACAGGGGCTCCAAGCTCCTACAATGAGCAGTTCTTC
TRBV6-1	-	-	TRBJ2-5	CASSEQARQFQETQYF	TGTGCCAGCAGTGAACAGGCACGGCAATTTCAAGAGACCCAGTACTTC
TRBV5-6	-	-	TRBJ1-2	CASRADTIYGYTF	TGTGCCAGCAGGGCGGATACCATATATGGCTACACCTTC
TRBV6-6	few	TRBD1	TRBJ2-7	CASRETGAYEQYF	TGTGCCAGCAGGGAGACAGGGGCCTACGAGCAGTACTTC
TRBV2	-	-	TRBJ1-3	CASSEDPGGSSGNTIYF	TGTGCCAGCAGTGAAGACCCGGGGGGAAGCTCTGGAAACACCATATATTTT
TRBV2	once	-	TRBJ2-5	CASSAGQTQYF	TGTGCCAGCAGTGCAGGTCAGACCCAGTACTTC
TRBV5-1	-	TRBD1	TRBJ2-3	CASSPDGQGAGDTQYF	TGCGCCAGCAGCCCTGATGGACAGGGGGCCGGAGATACGCAGTATTTT
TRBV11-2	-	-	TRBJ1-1	CASSLDRGTEAFF	TGTGCCAGCAGCTTAGACCGCGGCACTGAAGCTTTCTTT
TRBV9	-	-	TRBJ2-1	CASSADIEGVNEQFF	TGTGCCAGCAGCGCGGACATCGAGGGGGTCAATGAGCAGTTCTTC
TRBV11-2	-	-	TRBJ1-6	CASSLGQVDNSPLHF	TGTGCCAGCAGCTTAGGGCAGGTCGATAATTCACCCCTCCACTTT
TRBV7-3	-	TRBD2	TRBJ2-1	CASSLSAGFYNEQFF	TGTGCCAGCAGCTTATCAGCGGGGTTTTACAATGAGCAGTTCTTC
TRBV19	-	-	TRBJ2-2	CASSIQGTGELFF	TGTGCCAGTAGTATACAGGGGACCGGGGAGCTGTTTTTT